Presented here are 20 T cell receptor beta chains from one specimen sequenced in a study of graft-versus-host responses after intestinal transplantation. Assay: immunoSEQ multiplex PCR; the TCRdb copy retains only in-frame clones and omits some. The sample holds 84,000 or so clones; roughly 84% are singletons and the top ten take 7.5% to 8.5%. Their cognate antigens are unknown. Material: unstimulated CD8+ T cells sorted from spleen or lymph node cells, obtained before transplant. These receptor sequences come from a human donor who was the organ donor for an intestinal transplant.

The chain couples TRBV6-1 to TRBJ1-1; D not certain. V was pared by 2 bases and J by 5 bases, with 6 bases between. The germline V gene encodes CDR1 MNHNS and CDR2 SASEGT. The CDR3 has 12 residues. The CDR3 DNA sequence: TGTGCCAGCAGTGAATTGGGGACTGAAGCTTTCTTT. It encodes CASSELGTEAFF.

The gene calls are TRBV4-1 and TRBJ2-4; no clear D gene. The germline V gene has CDR1 MGHRA and CDR2 YSYEKL. The germline V and J ends were trimmed by 6 bases and 0 bases, with 12 bases remaining between them. The CDR3 loop spans 15 amino acids. CDR3 nucleotide sequence: TGCGCCAGCAGGAGGTCCGTGCTAGCCAAAAACATTCAGTACTTC. Protein: CASRRSVLAKNIQYF.

The table lists this clone with a few counts. This sequence joins TRBV6-5 and TRBJ2-7; D is unresolved. Between the trimmed V and J ends, which lost 5 bases and 0 bases, there was a span of 11 bases. CDR3 size: 14 residues. CDR1 is MNHEY and CDR2 is SVGAGI in the germline V gene. The CDR3 DNA follows: TGTGCCAGCAGTCTTAACCTGGACTCCTACGAGCAGTACTTC. Its protein product is CASSLNLDSYEQYF.

The DNA for the CDR3 is TGTGCCATCGGGACAACTTATTCCGCCTACGAGCAGTACTTC. This gives the protein CAIGTTYSAYEQYF. This chain links TRBV10-3 with TRBJ2-7, with D possibly matching TRBD1 (6 bases). This CDR3 has 14 residues. V was trimmed by 8 bases and J by 2 bases, leaving 16 bases between them. Germline CDR1 ENHRY, CDR2 SYGVKD.

The chain's CDR3 is CASSPWGTDYEQYF. CDR3 DNA sequence: TGTGCCAGCAGCCCGTGGGGCACCGATTACGAGCAGTACTTC. The chain links TRBV6-1 to TRBJ2-7; D might be TRBD1 (5 bases). The V gene lost 6 bases and the J gene lost 4 bases, with 16 bases spanning the gap. Germline loops: CDR1 MNHNS, CDR2 SASEGT. CDR3 length equals 14 residues.

The rearrangement links TRBV7-9 to TRBJ2-1; D not resolved. This CDR3 has 16 residues. The V end lost 5 bases, the J end lost 2 bases, and 16 bases lay between the germline ends. Germline assignment: CDR1 SEHNR and CDR2 FQNEAQ (reference sequence). CDR3 sequence reads: CASSPGPRVTYNEQFF. The CDR3 nucleotides read TGTGCCAGCAGCCCCGGACCGCGAGTCACCTACAATGAGCAGTTCTTC.

The rearrangement uses TRBV19 and TRBJ1-6, with 9 bases that match TRBD1. The CDR3 loop spans 17 amino acids. Trimming at V came to 5 bases and at J to 2 bases, leaving 7 bases not matched to a gene. Germline CDR1 reads LNHDA; CDR2 reads SQIVND (reference sequence). CDR3 loop: CASSAGTGSTYNSPLHF. CDR3 DNA sequence: TGTGCCAGTAGTGCCGGGACAGGGTCGACCTATAATTCACCCCTCCACTTT.

The V call is TRBV6-1, the J call TRBJ2-3, with D perhaps TRBD2 (6 bases). V lost 1 base to trimming and J lost 4 bases, with 12 bases between them. The CDR3 runs 15 residues. The germline V gene encodes CDR1 MNHNS and CDR2 SASEGT. CDR3 protein: CASSEEGGAPDTQYF. The DNA for the CDR3 is TGTGCCAGCAGTGAAGAAGGAGGGGCTCCAGATACGCAGTATTTT.

CDR3 DNA sequence: TGCGCCAGCAGCGGGGAGACAGGGAACACTGAAGCTTTCTTT. Translating it yields CASSGETGNTEAFF. This chain uses TRBV5-1 with TRBJ1-1, with D perhaps TRBD1 (6 bases). Germline V gene sequence: CDR1 SGHRS, CDR2 YFSETQ. The CDR3 extends over 14 amino acids. V dropped 4 bases and J dropped 1 base, with 11 bases sitting between them.

The chain couples TRBV7-9 to TRBJ2-7; 10 bases line up with TRBD1. The V and J ends lost 7 bases and 2 bases, in that order; junction bases with no gene match: 8. The CDR3 length is 15 residues. CDR1 and CDR2 (germline): SEHNR, FQNEAQ (reference sequence). CDR3 protein: CASTTTGTGAYEQYF. The CDR3 nucleotides are TGTGCCAGCACCACCACGGGGACAGGGGCCTACGAGCAGTACTTC.

This clone has a handful of counts. The chain links TRBV28 to TRBJ1-4, with D hard to call. This CDR3 region has 13 residues. V was pared by 8 bases and J by 6 bases, with 13 bases between. CDR1 is MDHEN and CDR2 is SYDVKM in the germline V gene. The chain's CDR3 is CASALGADEKLFF. In DNA, the CDR3 is TGTGCCAGCGCATTGGGAGCGGATGAAAAACTGTTTTTT.

On this clone itself: In the same sample, other DNA sequences code for this CDR3. The CDR3 here is CASSLVGYEQYF. The CDR3 coding sequence is TGCGCCAGCAGCTTGGTAGGTTACGAGCAGTACTTC. The rearrangement joins TRBV5-1 to TRBJ2-7, with D unclear. Trimming took off 0 bases at V and 4 bases at J, with 5 bases between the two ends. CDR1 and CDR2 (germline): SGHRS, YFSETQ. The CDR3 is 12 amino acids.

The V gene is TRBV28, the J gene TRBJ1-5; D gene ambiguous. Trimming cost V 5 bases and J 0 bases, with 14 bases left between them. Germline lookup yields CDR1 MDHEN and CDR2 SYDVKM. This CDR3 contains 16 residues. The CDR3, as DNA: TGTGCCAGCAGTCTCAATAGAGGCAATAGCAATCAGCCCCAGCATTTT. This codes for CASSLNRGNSNQPQHF.

The chain is built from TRBV27 and TRBJ1-5; D perhaps matches TRBD1 (5 bases). CDR3 length equals 14 residues. Germline V gene lookup returns CDR1 MNHEY and CDR2 SMNVEV (reference sequence). The V end was cut by 2 bases, the J end by 7 bases, with 12 bases between. The CDR3 DNA reads as TGTGCCAGCAGTTTAGGTATGGGGCTACAGCCCCAGCATTTT. Amino acids: CASSLGMGLQPQHF.

This chain uses TRBV27 with TRBJ2-2; 8 bases match TRBD1. V trimming: 6 bases; J trimming: 3 bases; junction bases outside the gene matches: 0. CDR1 and CDR2 from the germline V gene are MNHEY and SMNVEV (reference sequence). The CDR3 runs 13 residues. The CDR3 loop reads CASRTGDTGELFF. Here the CDR3 DNA reads TGTGCCAGCAGGACAGGGGACACCGGGGAGCTGTTTTTT.

This clone was counted a single time. The V and J genes are TRBV7-9 and TRBJ1-5; a weak D match, TRBD1 (5 bases). V gave up 5 bases and J gave up 3 bases, with 11 bases separating them. Germline V gene sequence: CDR1 SEHNR, CDR2 FQNEAQ (reference sequence). The CDR3 extends over 14 amino acids. Here the CDR3 reads CASSTGGVNQPQHF. The DNA for the CDR3 is TGTGCCAGCAGCACCGGAGGGGTCAATCAGCCCCAGCATTTT. The whole variable domain, remainder taken from reference TRBV7-9 and TRBJ1-5, is DTGVSQNPRHKITKRGQNVTFRCDPISEHNRLYWYRQTLGQGPEFLTYFQNEAQLEKSRLLSDRFSAERPKGSFSTLEIQRTEQGDSAMYLCASSTGGVNQPQHFGDGTRLSIL.

The rearrangement links TRBV18 to TRBJ1-6; D is unresolved. CDR1 and CDR2 (germline): KGHSH, LQKENI. This CDR3 has 17 amino acids. Trimming pared 0 bases from V and 6 bases from J, leaving 15 bases between. CDR3 in DNA: TGTGCCAGCTCACCACCTTCAGTGGGAGGTGGTAATTCACCCCTCCACTTT. Translation: CASSPPSVGGGNSPLHF.

The chain joins TRBV4-1 to TRBJ1-2; weak D call: TRBD1 (5 bases). Germline lookup yields CDR1 MGHRA and CDR2 YSYEKL. CDR3 length: 16 residues. Deletions cut 4 bases from V and 0 bases from J, with 15 bases between. The CDR3 coding sequence is TGCGCCAGCAGCCCGACCGACAGTGGATCTAACTATGGCTACACCTTC. It yields the protein CASSPTDSGSNYGYTF.

The genes are TRBV20-1 and TRBJ2-1; D may be TRBD2 (7 bases). V was pared by 5 bases and J by 10 bases, with 12 bases between. Per germline, CDR1 DFQATT and CDR2 SNEGSKA (reference sequence). CDR3 length: 11 residues. This chain's CDR3 is CSAGRGREQFF. CDR3 coding DNA: TGCAGTGCTGGGCGGGGGCGGGAGCAGTTCTTC.

The chain carries TRBV15 and TRBJ2-5; D call uncertain. Germline V CDR1 and CDR2: LNHNV, YYDKDF (reference sequence). The CDR3 contains 14 residues. Trimming removed 1 base at V and 5 bases at J, with 11 bases between. The CDR3, as DNA: TGTGCCACCAGCAGAGTGATGGGATCCGAGACCCAGTACTTC. Protein: CATSRVMGSETQYF.